These T cell receptor beta chains were read from a single sample in a study of blood T cell repertoires in COVID-19. The table came from immunoSEQ multiplex PCR; TCRdb's copy has only in-frame clones and leaves some out. The table includes about 140,000 clones, about 76% detected once. The sequencing input was peripheral blood. Receptor source: a woman aged 60-70 years with active or convalescent COVID-19. Each CDR3 is given with its conserved first and last residue. A D gene is named only where the DNA matches it firmly. The size of a clone is reported for some rows only, either as once, few or many, or as a class for expanded clones.

CDR3nt	CDR3aa	d_gene	v_gene	j_gene	len	abundance
TGTGCCAGCGGGGGACTATCCTTACTAGCCAAAAACATTCAGTACTTC	CASGGLSLLAKNIQYF	TRBD2	TRBV2	TRBJ2-4	16	.
TGTGCCAGCAGCTTAGCGAGGGGCAGGGGGACTGAAGCTTTCTTT	CASSLARGRGTEAFF	TRBD1	TRBV7-8	TRBJ1-1	15	.
TGTGCCAGCAGTCCCAACGGACTAGCGGGAGGGCTCTTT	CASSPNGLAGGLF	TRBD2	TRBV28	TRBJ2-3	13	many
TGTGCCAGCAGTTGGCCAGGGGGAGAGACCCAGTACTTC	CASSWPGGETQYF	TRBD1	TRBV28	TRBJ2-5	13	once
TGTGCCAGCAGCTTACGGCGGGGGGCGAACACCGGGGAGCTGTTTTTT	CASSLRRGANTGELFF	TRBD2	TRBV7-2	TRBJ2-2	16	.
TGTGCCTGGAGTATCGTAAGGGGATACGAGCAGTACTTC	CAWSIVRGYEQYF	.	TRBV30	TRBJ2-7	13	.
TGTGCCAGTACCCGGACAGGGGGCCCCTACAATGAGCAGTTCTTC	CASTRTGGPYNEQFF	TRBD1	TRBV19	TRBJ2-1	15	.
TGCGCCAGCAGCTTTACGGGACTAGGCGGTTACAATGAGCAGTTCTTC	CASSFTGLGGYNEQFF	TRBD2	TRBV5-1	TRBJ2-1	16	.
TGTGCCAGCAGTTTATACGTCGGGCAGGGGAATGAAAAACTGTTTTTT	CASSLYVGQGNEKLFF	.	TRBV27	TRBJ1-4	16	.
TGCGCCAGCAGACGGACTAGCGGGGCCTTGTCTAGCACAGATACGCAGTATTTT	CASRRTSGALSSTDTQYF	TRBD2	TRBV10-2	TRBJ2-3	18	many
TGCGCCAGCAGCCCAAAGCGGGGGGCCGCCAGAGATACGCAGTATTTT	CASSPKRGAARDTQYF	TRBD2	TRBV4-1	TRBJ2-3	16	.
TGCGCCAGCAGCCGGGGGACGAACACCGGGGAGCTGTTTTTT	CASSRGTNTGELFF	.	TRBV5-1	TRBJ2-2	14	.
TGTGCCAGCTCACCGGAGTCAGGGTTTTACACCGGGGAGCTGTTTTTT	CASSPESGFYTGELFF	.	TRBV18	TRBJ2-2	16	.
TGTGCCACTCTCTCGGTGACCCAGTACTTC	CATLSVTQYF	.	TRBV6-4	TRBJ2-5	10	.